These 7 T cell receptor beta chains were all obtained from the same sample, sequenced in a study of blood T cell repertoires in COVID-19. Here immunoSEQ multiplex PCR was the method, and the copy in TCRdb shows in-frame clones only, minus some. The sample has fewer than 450,000 clones; around 90% are singletons. Material: PBMCs or T cells enriched from blood (not recorded which). These receptors all stem from a woman between 35 and 50 years old with acute COVID-19.

The chain uses TRBV29-1 and TRBJ2-5, with D hard to call. This CDR3 region has 10 residues. V was pared by 5 bases and J by 3 bases, with 4 bases between. Looked up from germline, CDR1 is SQVTM and CDR2 is ANQGSEA. CDR3 bases: TGCAGCGTTTTAGAAGAGACCCAGTACTTC. It codes for CSVLEETQYF.

The chain couples TRBV25-1 to TRBJ2-5; tentatively, D is TRBD1 (5 bases). Germline CDR1 reads MGHDK; CDR2 reads SYGVNS. The CDR3 is made up of 14 amino acids. V gave up 1 base and J gave up 7 bases, with 13 bases separating them. CDR3 amino acids: CASSELGARRTQYF. In DNA, the CDR3 is TGTGCCAGCAGTGAATTAGGGGCCCGGAGGACCCAGTACTTC.

In its sample, this clone was seen once. The chain combines TRBV2 with TRBJ2-7, with D perhaps matching TRBD2 (5 bases). There are 11 residues in the CDR3. Germline assignment: CDR1 SNHLY and CDR2 FYNNEI. V dropped 9 bases and J dropped 4 bases, with 10 bases sitting between them. Here the CDR3 DNA reads TGTGCCAGTCAGGAGCGGTACGAGCAGTACTTC. This sequence encodes CASQERYEQYF.

This clone was seen a single time. The CDR3 DNA follows: TGTGCCAGCAGCTTGTACGTCTCCAACATGAACACTGAAGCTTTCTTT. Protein: CASSLYVSNMNTEAFF. The chain employs TRBV5-6 and TRBJ1-1; D gene unclear. With 1 base removed from V and 0 bases from J, the gap between germline ends came to 13 bases. Germline V lookup: CDR1 SGHDT, CDR2 YYEEEE. The CDR3 runs 16 residues.

The chain links TRBV5-6 to TRBJ2-3; D is unresolved. The germline gives CDR1 SGHDT, CDR2 YYEEEE. V was trimmed by 0 bases and J by 5 bases, leaving 7 bases between them. The CDR3 spans 13 residues. This chain's CDR3 is CASSLAPGDTQYF. DNA for the CDR3: TGTGCCAGCAGCTTGGCCCCGGGAGATACGCAGTATTTT.

On this clone itself: Other nucleotide sequences in the sample specify the same CDR3. The chain is built from TRBV3-1 (or the pseudogene TRBV3-2) and TRBJ2-7, with D maybe TRBD1 (5 bases). Per the germline V gene, CDR1 is LGHDT and CDR2 is YNNKEL (reference sequence). Trimming left V 1 base short and J 4 bases short, with 5 bases between. This CDR3 region has 12 residues. This CDR3 reads CASSQAGYEQYF. CDR3 bases: TGTGCCAGCAGCCAAGCAGGGTACGAGCAGTACTTC.

This chain connects TRBV7-9 to TRBJ2-5; 9 nucleotides match TRBD1. Germline loops: CDR1 SEHNR, CDR2 FQNEAQ (reference sequence). V was pared by 6 bases and J by 3 bases, with 8 bases of the junction left unmatched. This CDR3 contains 15 residues. DNA for the CDR3: TGTGCCAGCAGACCACGACAGGGGGAGGAAGAGACCCAGTACTTC. It is translated as CASRPRQGEEETQYF.